The T cell receptor (beta chain) under discussion was sequenced for a study of T-cell memory formation after mild COVID-19. Whole-study findings and limits: Those CD4+ clones that contracted were mainly in CM and EM (CD8+ ones in EMRA). There was no confirmation that second-wave clones peaking on day 37 were SARS-CoV-2 specific.

In this sample, this clonotype turned up a few times. Its antigen is unknown. CDR1 is SGHTA and CDR2 is FQGTGA in the germline V gene. Trimming shortened V by 2 bases and J by 1 base, and 5 bases separated the two germline ends. This CDR3 spans 13 amino acids. Researchers used 5'RACE with constant-segment primers to make TCR alpha and TCR beta cDNA libraries that carry sample barcodes and UMIs. TCRdb processed the 5' RACE reads anew with MiXCR; each CDR3 protein has one entry. This sample has approximately 440,000 distinct CDR3 sequences, with around 19% found just once. Sample: PBMCs or a T cell subset sorted from them (not recorded which). The rearrangement uses TRBV7-3 and TRBJ2-5, with D unresolved. The receptor was isolated from an adult woman who had mild COVID-19 (a few samples of this study predate the infection). Cell type and time point are not known. The CDR3 bases are TGTGCCAGCAGCTTAGTCCCCCAAGAGACCCAGTACTTC. As protein: CASSLVPQETQYF.